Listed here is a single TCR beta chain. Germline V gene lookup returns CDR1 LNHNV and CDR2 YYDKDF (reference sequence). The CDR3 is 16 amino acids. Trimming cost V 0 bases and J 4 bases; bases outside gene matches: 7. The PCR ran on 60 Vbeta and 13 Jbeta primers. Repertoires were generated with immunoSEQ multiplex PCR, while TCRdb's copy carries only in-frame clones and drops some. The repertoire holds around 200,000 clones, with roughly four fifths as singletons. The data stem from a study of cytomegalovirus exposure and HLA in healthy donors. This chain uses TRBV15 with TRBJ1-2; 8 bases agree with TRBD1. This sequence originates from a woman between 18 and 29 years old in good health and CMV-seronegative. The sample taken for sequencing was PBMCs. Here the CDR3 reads CATSRDGTGLLYGYTF. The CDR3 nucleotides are TGTGCCACCAGCAGAGATGGGACAGGTCTCCTCTATGGCTACACCTTC.